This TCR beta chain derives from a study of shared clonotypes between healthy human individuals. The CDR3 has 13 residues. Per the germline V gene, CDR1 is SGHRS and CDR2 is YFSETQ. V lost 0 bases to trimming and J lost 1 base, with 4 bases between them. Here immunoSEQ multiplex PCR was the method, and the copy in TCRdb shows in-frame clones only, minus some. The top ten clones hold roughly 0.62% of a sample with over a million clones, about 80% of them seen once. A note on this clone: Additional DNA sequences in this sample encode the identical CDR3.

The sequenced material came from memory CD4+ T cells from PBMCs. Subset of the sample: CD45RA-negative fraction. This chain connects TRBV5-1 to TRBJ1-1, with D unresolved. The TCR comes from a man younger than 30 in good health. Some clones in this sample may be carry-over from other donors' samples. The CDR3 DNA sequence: TGCGCCAGCAGCTTGGGTGCGAACACTGAAGCTTTCTTT. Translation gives CASSLGANTEAFF. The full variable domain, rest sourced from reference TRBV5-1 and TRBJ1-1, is KAGVTQTPRYLIKTRGQQVTLSCSPISGHRSVSWYQQTPGQGLQFLFEYFSETQRNKGNFPGRFSGRQFSNSRSEMNVSTLELGDSALYLCASSLGANTEAFFGQGTRLTVV.